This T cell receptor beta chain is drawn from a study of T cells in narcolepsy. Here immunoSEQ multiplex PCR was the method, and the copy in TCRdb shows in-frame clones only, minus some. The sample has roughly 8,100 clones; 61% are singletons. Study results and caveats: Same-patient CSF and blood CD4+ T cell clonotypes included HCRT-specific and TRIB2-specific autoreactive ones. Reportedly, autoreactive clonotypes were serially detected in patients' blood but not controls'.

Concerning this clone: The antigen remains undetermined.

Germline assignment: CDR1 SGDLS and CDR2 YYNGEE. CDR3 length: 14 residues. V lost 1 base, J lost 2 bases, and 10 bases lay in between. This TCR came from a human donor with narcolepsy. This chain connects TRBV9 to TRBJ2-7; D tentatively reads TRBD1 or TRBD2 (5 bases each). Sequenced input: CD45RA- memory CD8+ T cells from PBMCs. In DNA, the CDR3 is TGTGCCAGCAGCGTATATGAGGGGACCTACGAGCAGTACTTC. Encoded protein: CASSVYEGTYEQYF.